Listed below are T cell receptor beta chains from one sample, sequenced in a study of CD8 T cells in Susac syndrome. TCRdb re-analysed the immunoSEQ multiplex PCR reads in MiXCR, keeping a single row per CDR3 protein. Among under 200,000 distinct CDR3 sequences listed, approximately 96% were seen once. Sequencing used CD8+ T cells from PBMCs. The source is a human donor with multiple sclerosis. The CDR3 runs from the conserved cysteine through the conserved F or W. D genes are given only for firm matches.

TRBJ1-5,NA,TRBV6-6,CAVGAWGNQPQHF,TGTGCCGTGGGCGCGTGGGGCAATCAGCCCCAGCATTTT
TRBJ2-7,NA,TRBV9,CASSVGMSSSYEQYF,TGTGCCAGCAGCGTAGGCATGTCGTCTAGCTACGAGCAGTACTTC
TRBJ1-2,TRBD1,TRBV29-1,CSARTGAGYTF,TGCAGCGCCAGGACAGGGGCTGGCTACACCTTC
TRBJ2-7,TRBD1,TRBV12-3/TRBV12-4,CASSPTWTGGVYEQYF,TGTGCCAGCAGCCCGACCTGGACAGGGGGCGTCTACGAGCAGTACTTC
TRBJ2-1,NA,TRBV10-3,CAISDRGSDNEQFF,TGTGCCATCAGTGATCGGGGTTCCGACAATGAGCAGTTCTTC
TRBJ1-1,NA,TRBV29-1,CSVPREGEAFF,TGCAGCGTTCCCAGGGAAGGTGAAGCTTTCTTT
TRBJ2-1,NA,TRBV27,CASSSLEAYNEQFF,TGTGCCAGCAGTTCCCTGGAGGCGTACAATGAGCAGTTCTTC
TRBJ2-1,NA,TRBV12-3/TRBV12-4,CASSPRTGSWEQFF,TGTGCCAGCAGTCCGAGGACTGGATCATGGGAGCAGTTCTTC
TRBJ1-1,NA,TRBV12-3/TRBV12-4,CASSSWQGGDTEAFF,TGTGCCAGCAGTTCATGGCAGGGAGGGGACACTGAAGCTTTCTTT
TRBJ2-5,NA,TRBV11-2,CASSLEAVAQYF,TGTGCCAGCAGCCTCGAGGCAGTGGCCCAGTACTTC
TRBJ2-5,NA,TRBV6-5,CASSYSGIFGETQYF,TGTGCCAGCAGTTACTCTGGAATTTTTGGAGAGACCCAGTACTTC
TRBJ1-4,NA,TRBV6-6,CASSYDRRDEKLFF,TGTGCCAGCAGCTATGACAGACGGGATGAAAAACTGTTTTTT
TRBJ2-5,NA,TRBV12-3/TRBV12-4,CASSLRRGTQYF,TGTGCCAGCAGTCTACGGCGGGGGACCCAGTACTTC
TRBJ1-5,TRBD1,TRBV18,CASSPTGRLWNQPQHF,TGTGCCAGCTCACCGACAGGGAGGTTATGGAATCAGCCCCAGCATTTT
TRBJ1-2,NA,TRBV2,CASSGRSHTF,TGTGCCAGCAGTGGTAGATCCCACACCTTC
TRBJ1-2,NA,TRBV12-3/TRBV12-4,CASSFSQGDYGYTF,TGTGCCAGCAGTTTTTCACAGGGAGACTATGGCTACACCTTC
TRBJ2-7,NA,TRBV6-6,CASSYGRDYEQYF,TGTGCCAGCAGTTACGGTCGGGACTACGAGCAGTACTTC
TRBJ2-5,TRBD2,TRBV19,CASSIGLAARAQYF,TGTGCCAGTAGTATCGGGCTAGCGGCGAGGGCCCAGTACTTC
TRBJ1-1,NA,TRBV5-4,CASIDEGRKAFF,TGTGCCAGCATCGACGAGGGGAGGAAAGCTTTCTTT